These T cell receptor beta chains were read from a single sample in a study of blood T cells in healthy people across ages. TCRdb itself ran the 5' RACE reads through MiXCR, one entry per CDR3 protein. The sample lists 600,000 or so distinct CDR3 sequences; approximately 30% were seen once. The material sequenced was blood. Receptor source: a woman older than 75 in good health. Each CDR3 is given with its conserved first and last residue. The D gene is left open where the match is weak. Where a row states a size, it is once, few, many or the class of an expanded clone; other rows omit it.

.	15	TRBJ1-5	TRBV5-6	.	TGTTCCAGCAGCTCACGCCGGACGTTCAATCAGCCCCAGCATTTT	CSSSSRRTFNQPQHF
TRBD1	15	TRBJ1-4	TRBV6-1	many	TGTGCCAGCAGTGACGCGACAGGGGTTGCGGAAAAACTGTTTTTT	CASSDATGVAEKLFF
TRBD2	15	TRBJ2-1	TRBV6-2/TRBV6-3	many	TGTGCCAGCAGTGCGGGACTAGCGGGGGACAATGAGCAGTTCTTC	CASSAGLAGDNEQFF
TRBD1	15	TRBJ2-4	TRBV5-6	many	TGTGCCAGCAGCCCCGACAGGGGAGGCACAGACATTCAGTACTTC	CASSPDRGGTDIQYF
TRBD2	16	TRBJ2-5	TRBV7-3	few	TGTACCAGCAGCTCTAGACTAGCGGGGGGGCCCCATGAGCAGTACTTC	CTSSSRLAGGPHEQYF
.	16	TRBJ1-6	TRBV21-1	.	TGTGCCAGCAGCAAAGGGGGGACAGGGGGTTTCTCACCCCTCCACTTT	CASSKGGTGGFSPLHF
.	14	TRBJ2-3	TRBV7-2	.	TGTGCCAGCAGCCGATATGGGGAAGCAGATACGCAGTATTTT	CASSRYGEADTQYF
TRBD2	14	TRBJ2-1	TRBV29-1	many	TGCAGCGTTGAACAACTAGCGGGGGCCAATGAGCAGTTCTTC	CSVEQLAGANEQFF
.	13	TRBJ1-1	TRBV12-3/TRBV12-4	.	TGTGCCAGCAGTTTAGGGGTTTTCACTGAAGCTTTCTTT	CASSLGVFTEAFF
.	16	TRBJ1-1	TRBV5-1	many	TGCGCCAGCAGCTTGGGAGACAACTGGGGGAACACTGAAGCTTTCTTT	CASSLGDNWGNTEAFF
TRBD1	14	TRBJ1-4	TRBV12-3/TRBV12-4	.	TGTGCCAGCAGCCCCGACAGGGTTAGTGAAAAACTGTTTTTT	CASSPDRVSEKLFF
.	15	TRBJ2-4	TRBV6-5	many	TGTGCCAGCAGCCCCCCCAGTGGGGTCGGTAGCATTCAGTACTTC	CASSPPSGVGSIQYF
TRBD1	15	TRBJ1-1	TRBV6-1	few	TGTGCCAGCAGTGCAGCCGACAGGGGTAAAACTGAAGCTTTCTTT	CASSAADRGKTEAFF
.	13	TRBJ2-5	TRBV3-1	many	TGTGCCAGTTTTGAGGGAGGACCAGGGACCCAGTACTTC	CASFEGGPGTQYF
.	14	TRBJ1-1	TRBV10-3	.	TGTGCCATCAGTGGGGGGGGGCGGAGCACTGAAGCTTTCTTT	CAISGGGRSTEAFF
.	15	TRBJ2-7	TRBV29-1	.	TGCAGCGCAGCCCGTAGGAGGGGTTGGTATGACGAGCAGTACTTC	CSAARRRGWYDEQYF
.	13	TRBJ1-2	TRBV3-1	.	TGTGCCAGCAGCCAAGAGGACATCTATGGCTACACCTTC	CASSQEDIYGYTF
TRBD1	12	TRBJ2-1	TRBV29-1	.	TGCGGGGGAGACAGGGGCGGCAATGAGCAGGTCTTC	CGGDRGGNEQVF
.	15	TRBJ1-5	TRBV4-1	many	TGCGCCAGCAGCCAGGGCTTAGGGCCCAATCGGCCCCAGCATTTT	CASSQGLGPNRPQHF
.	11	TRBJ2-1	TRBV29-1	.	TGCAGCGTTGTACGTCCCAATGAGCAGTTCTTC	CSVVRPNEQFF
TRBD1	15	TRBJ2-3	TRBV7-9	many	TGTGCCAGCAGCTTAGGGGACAGGGGAGATCGAATGCAGTATTTT	CASSLGDRGDRMQYF
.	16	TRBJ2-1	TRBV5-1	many	TGCGCCAGCAGCTTGGAGGCTAGCCTAGCCCCCGGTGAGCAGTTCTTC	CASSLEASLAPGEQFF
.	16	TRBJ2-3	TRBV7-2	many	TGTGCCAGCAGCGGGGGGGGCGTAGGGTTGAGGGGTACGCAGTATTTT	CASSGGGVGLRGTQYF
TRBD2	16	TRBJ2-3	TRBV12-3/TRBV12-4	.	TGTGCCAGCAGTTGGGACTATAGCGGGGACACAGATACGCAGTATTTT	CASSWDYSGDTDTQYF
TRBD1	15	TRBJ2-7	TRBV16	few	TGTGCCAGCAGCCAACCCGACAGGGGTGAGGACGAGCAGTACTTC	CASSQPDRGEDEQYF
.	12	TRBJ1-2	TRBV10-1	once	TGCGCCAGCAGTGCTTCCGACTATGGCTACACCTTC	CASSASDYGYTF
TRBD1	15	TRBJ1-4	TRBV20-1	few	TGCAGTGCTAGAGATTGGGACAGGGGGAATGAAAAACTGTTTTTT	CSARDWDRGNEKLFF
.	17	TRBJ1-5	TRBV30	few	TGTGCCTGGAGTGTAGGGACAAAAGTAGGCTCCAATCAGCCCCAGCATTTT	CAWSVGTKVGSNQPQHF
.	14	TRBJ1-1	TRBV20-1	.	TGCAACGCAGCGAGGGGGGGCCGGAACACTGAAGCTTTCTTT	CNAARGGRNTEAFF